This TCR beta chain was identified in a study of blood T cell repertoires in COVID-19. At the level of the study: Samples taken during acute and convalescent COVID-19 were collected in the United States, Italy and Spain. PBMCs, B-cell-depleted T cells, or T cells were the source of the cDNA or gDNA that made up the material.

There are 16 residues in the CDR3. The germline V gene encodes CDR1 SGHTA and CDR2 FQGTGA. Trimming removed 2 bases at V and 4 bases at J, with 16 bases between. Authors' methods: From reference gene primer amplification, estimates of nucleated cell counts were derived. Sequencing was performed with immunoSEQ multiplex PCR; in TCRdb, only in-frame clones are kept and a portion is missing. That table gives V, J and clone size, and the DNA gave D and trimming. The sample yields roughly 200,000 clones, approximately 83% seen once. The TCR comes from a man aged 60-69 years with acute or convalescent COVID-19. The sample was peripheral blood. The rearrangement uses TRBV7-3 and TRBJ2-3, with D uncertain. The CDR3 region has the DNA TGTGCCAGCAGCTTATTCCCCGACATTACCCCAGATACGCAGTATTTT. It encodes CASSLFPDITPDTQYF.